Listed here are 17 T cell receptor beta chains from one sample, sequenced in a study of blood T cell repertoires in COVID-19. Generated by immunoSEQ multiplex PCR, the TCRdb table keeps only in-frame clones and is missing some. The table includes roughly 190,000 clones, about 88% detected once. What was sequenced was PBMCs or T cells enriched from blood (not recorded which). These receptors were collected from a woman between 18 and 29 years old who had recovered from COVID-19.

The CDR3 is CASSAQGGGPEAFF. As DNA, the CDR3 is TGTGCCAGCAGTGCCCAGGGGGGTGGTCCTGAAGCTTTCTTT. The chain carries TRBV27 and TRBJ1-1; 7 bases agree with TRBD1. This CDR3 is 14 amino acids long. With V trimmed by 5 bases and J by 6 bases, 9 bases remained unmatched. Germline V CDR1 and CDR2: MNHEY, SMNVEV (reference sequence).

The CDR3 is CASSRFAGSSYEQYF. CDR3 nucleotide sequence: TGCGCCAGCAGCCGTTTCGCGGGAAGCTCCTACGAGCAGTACTTC. The chain employs TRBV4-1 and TRBJ2-7; D is possibly TRBD2 (6 bases). V gave up 4 bases and J gave up 0 bases, with 13 bases separating them. CDR1 and CDR2 (germline): MGHRA, YSYEKL. This CDR3 contains 15 residues.

V and J are TRBV5-1 and TRBJ1-4, with 8 bases fitting TRBD1. CDR1 SGHRS and CDR2 YFSETQ come from the germline V gene. CDR3 length: 16 residues. J was trimmed by 2 bases and V by 3 bases; bases with no gene match: 6. The CDR3 sequence: CASSSSGGVTNEKLFF. The DNA for the CDR3 is TGCGCCAGCAGCTCTTCAGGGGGCGTGACTAATGAAAAACTGTTTTTT. Drawing the rest from reference TRBV5-1 and TRBJ1-4, the complete variable domain is KAGVTQTPRYLIKTRGQQVTLSCSPISGHRSVSWYQQTPGQGLQFLFEYFSETQRNKGNFPGRFSGRQFSNSRSEMNVSTLELGDSALYLCASSSSGGVTNEKLFFGSGTQLSVL.

The chain uses TRBV24-1 and TRBJ2-7; D is possibly TRBD1 (6 bases). The CDR3 spans 14 residues. Trimming pared 4 bases from V and 0 bases from J, leaving 9 bases between. Germline V lookup: CDR1 KGHDR, CDR2 SFDVKD. CDR3 in amino acids: CATSDRTVSYEQYF. CDR3 bases: TGTGCCACCAGTGACCGGACAGTCTCCTACGAGCAGTACTTC.

This clone turned up a few times. The genes are TRBV2 and TRBJ1-5; 8 bases match TRBD1. Germline CDR1 is SNHLY and CDR2 is FYNNEI. V was clipped by 0 bases and J by 5 bases; unmatched bases: 9. CDR3 size: 17 residues. The CDR3 reads CASSEALAGGWDQPQHF. The CDR3 DNA sequence: TGTGCCAGCAGTGAAGCGCTGGCAGGGGGCTGGGATCAGCCCCAGCATTTT.

This rearrangement joins TRBV29-1 to TRBJ2-5; 13 bases are shared with TRBD2. Trimming took 6 bases from V and 3 from J; bases not matched to a gene: 4. The CDR3 contains 14 residues. Per germline, CDR1 SQVTM and CDR2 ANQGSEA. The CDR3 region has the DNA TGCAGCGTCCTAGGACTAGCGGGAGAAGAGACCCAGTACTTC. Translated: CSVLGLAGEETQYF.

The V gene is TRBV6-2 or TRBV6-3, the J gene TRBJ2-7; 7 bases agree with TRBD2. CDR1 MNHEY and CDR2 SVGEGT come from the germline V gene. The CDR3 extends over 16 amino acids. V dropped 2 bases and J dropped 3; count of bases not matched to a gene: 10. As DNA, the CDR3 is TGTGCCAGCAGTTACAAAGTCGCGGGAGAGGGCTACGAGCAGTACTTC. Translated, it gives CASSYKVAGEGYEQYF.

The chain uses TRBV5-6 and TRBJ1-1, with 9 nucleotides matching TRBD1. Germline lookup yields CDR1 SGHDT and CDR2 YYEEEE. This CDR3 contains 14 residues. Unmatched junction bases numbered 5, after V lost 4 bases and J lost 4 bases. The DNA for the CDR3 is TGTGCCAGCAGCCTCGGACAGGGGAGCACTGAAGCTTTCTTT. Its protein is CASSLGQGSTEAFF.

The V call is TRBV19, the J call TRBJ1-5; TRBD1 matches 7 bases. CDR1 is LNHDA and CDR2 is SQIVND in the germline V gene (reference sequence). The CDR3 is 14 amino acids. V was pared by 8 bases and J by 4 bases, with 8 bases of the junction left unmatched. CDR3 bases: TGTGCCAGTGCTAGGGACAGATTTAATCAGCCCCAGCATTTT. Amino acid sequence: CASARDRFNQPQHF.

The V call is TRBV5-8, the J call TRBJ1-3, with D hard to call. CDR3 length: 16 amino acids. Germline assignment: CDR1 SGHTS and CDR2 YDEGEE. V was cut by 0 bases and J by 0 bases, with 10 bases left in between. CDR3 sequence reads: CASSLVTFLSGNTIYF. In DNA form, the CDR3 reads TGTGCCAGCAGCTTGGTAACTTTTCTCTCTGGAAACACCATATATTTT.

The chain links TRBV7-6 to TRBJ1-1, with 8 bases lining up with TRBD1. Germline values: CDR1 SGHVS, CDR2 FNYEAQ. V shed 4 bases and J 3 bases; nucleotides not matched to a gene: 13. The CDR3 extends over 17 amino acids. DNA for the CDR3: TGTGCCAGCAGCTCCCAGCCCCCACAGGGGGGAGACACTGAAGCTTTCTTT. Its translation is CASSSQPPQGGDTEAFF.

This chain connects TRBV6-5 to TRBJ2-1; 9 bases are shared with TRBD2. This CDR3 is 14 amino acids long. CDR1 is MNHEY and CDR2 is SVGAGI in the germline V gene. V lost 0 bases to trimming and J lost 10 bases; unmatched junction nucleotides: 4. CDR3 coding DNA: TGTGCCAGCAGTTACTCGTTGCGGGAGGGGGAGCAGTTCTTC. Protein product: CASSYSLREGEQFF.

This rearrangement joins TRBV27 to TRBJ2-1; 7 bases map to TRBD2. Germline V gene data show CDR1 as MNHEY and CDR2 as SMNVEV (reference sequence). The CDR3 extends over 15 amino acids. Germline trimming cut 5 bases from V and 2 bases from J; bases unmatched to any gene: 6. The CDR3 DNA is TGTGCCAGCAGTCCCTTTGCGGGAGCCTACAATGAGCAGTTCTTC. It translates to CASSPFAGAYNEQFF.

This chain links TRBV5-5 with TRBJ1-4, with D perhaps matching TRBD2 (5 bases). The better agreement between TRBJ2-2 and the DNA end casts doubt on the J call. The CDR3 sequence is 11 residues long. Germline assignment: CDR1 SGHKS and CDR2 YYEKEE (reference sequence). CDR3 sequence reads: CASSSGEELFF. The CDR3 nucleotides are TGTGCCAGCAGCTCCGGGGAGGAGCTGTTTTTT.

V usage is TRBV7-2 and J usage is TRBJ2-1, with 7 bases identical to TRBD2. The germline CDR1 and CDR2 sequences are SGHTA and FQGNSA. The V and J ends lost 7 bases and 2 bases, in that order; junction bases with no gene match: 2. CDR3 length equals 13 residues. The CDR3 sequence: CASNSGTYNEQFF. The DNA of the CDR3 is TGTGCCAGCAACAGCGGGACCTACAATGAGCAGTTCTTC.

The chain combines TRBV5-6 with TRBJ2-2, with 9 bases fitting TRBD2. Looked up from germline, CDR1 is SGHDT and CDR2 is YYEEEE. V lost 1 base to trimming and J lost 4 bases; unmatched junction nucleotides: 14. The CDR3 length is 19 residues. CDR3 sequence (DNA): TGTGCCAGCAGCTTGACTTCAATCTCTGGGACTAGCAGCACCGGGGAGCTGTTTTTT. Amino acids: CASSLTSISGTSSTGELFF.

The J gene is TRBJ2-1, the V gene TRBV5-1; 10 bases match TRBD2. The CDR3 sequence is 15 residues long. CDR1 is SGHRS, CDR2 YFSETQ, per germline. Trimming removed 4 bases from V and 2 bases from J; junction bases left unmatched: 3. This CDR3 reads CASSLGLAPYNEQFF. The CDR3 bases are TGCGCCAGCAGCCTGGGACTAGCGCCCTACAATGAGCAGTTCTTC.